This T cell receptor (beta chain) appears in the sequencing data of a study of cytomegalovirus exposure and HLA in healthy donors (TCRdb year 2017). With regard to the full study: According to an earlier analysis of 587 of the donors, about 179 million T cells yielded roughly 100 million unique TCR beta sequences and more than 250 Gb of sequence data. About 280 gigabases of sequencing data and roughly 80 million unique TCR sequences made up an early release that covered approximately 650 HLA-typed donors. Among the roughly 400 genotyped donors, under 90% belonged to the genetic ancestry cluster associated with self-reported Caucasian donors. The aim of the study was to test whether cataloging public T cell receptors could identify signatures of past pathogen exposure. The T cell repertoires of around 730 subjects were profiled by immunosequencing and related to cytomegalovirus serostatus. Along with the approximately 650-subject first cohort, a separate validation cohort of over a hundred different subjects was used. High-throughput TCR immunosequencing, statistical association of individual TCRs with disease status, and machine learning were combined to predict cytomegalovirus infection status. A later analysis re-analyzed previously published TCR beta repertoires from 650 to 800 donors and added high-resolution HLA genotyping to study TCR occurrence patterns. The later analysis used no new phenotypic data to find candidate immune exposures, relying instead on TCR beta sequences and their occurrence across donors. An earlier analysis of roughly 600 of the donors used high-throughput TCR beta sequencing to judge whether each TCR beta V gene segment behaved as functional or pseudogenic. Donor age, sex, ethnicity and CMV serostatus were compiled together with the repertoire data. A later genetic analysis used genome-wide SNP genotypes for about 65% of the 666 donors, treating that subset as a discovery cohort. All discovery cohort repertoires had been generated on a single sequencing platform. Both class I and class II loci were covered by HLA typing, at four-digit resolution. The number of donors typed differed by locus, with 629-630 for A, B, C, DRB1 and DQB1, around 500 for DQA1, approximately 570 for DPA1, and over 400 for DPB1. Because of strong linkage in the cohort, roughly 5 DR-DQ haplotypes were treated as single units for association and clustering. Among 300 to 450 genotyped donors of the cohort, an average of about 240,000 unique TCR beta nucleotide sequences were sequenced per donor, roughly 20% of them non-productive.

Comments on this clone: Its antigen has not been determined.

The cohort was made up of about 670 healthy bone marrow donors. At the time of sampling, every cohort member was nominally healthy, though immune exposures that went unrecorded were likely present. The donor tested CMV seronegative, placing the donor among the 350 or so seronegative members of the cohort. Each donor provided a peripheral blood sample, and peripheral blood mononuclear cells were used for TCR beta sequencing. Genomic DNA extraction from the blood cell samples was performed with the Qiagen DNeasy Blood Extraction Kit. The library was obtained by the immunoSEQ multiplex PCR assay. For the multiplex PCR, a mixture combining 60 forward primers for TCR Vbeta segments and 13 reverse primers for TCR Jbeta segments was used. A multiplex PCR assay on genomic DNA amplified the CDR3 region of rearranged TCR beta genes. The Illumina HiSeq System was used to sequence the amplified TCR beta libraries as 87-base-pair reads. As for the original processing: In a later analysis, about 80 million unique TCR beta chains were counted across the 666 repertoires, and roughly 11 million of these chains were shared by at least two donors. To remove PCR and sequencing errors, raw reads were error-corrected and collapsed into unique sequences using a nearest-neighbor algorithm that merged closely related sequences. V, D and J gene segments were assigned by aligning CDR3 sequences to IMGT reference sequences. For a sequence to be retained, a match of at least six nucleotides to both a V gene segment and a J gene segment was required. A rearrangement was called productive if the CDR3 had no stop codons and remained in frame with V and J, and every other rearrangement was called non-productive. CDR3 was defined according to IMGT convention as the region running from the second conserved V-encoded cysteine to the conserved J-encoded phenylalanine. In an earlier analysis of just under 600 of the donors, sequences lacking an unambiguous match to a single V gene segment were excluded. An earlier analysis of 587 of the donors called V segments functional above 56.7% productive rearrangements and segregating when the between-donor standard deviation exceeded 5%. A statistical classification framework was built for diagnosing cytomegalovirus status from the catalog of TCR beta chain sequences. In a later analysis, TCR nucleotide sequences were compared against IMGT/GENE-DB human TR gene sequences so that V and J genes could be assigned. A later analysis assigned CDR3 sequences and most-parsimonious VDJ recombination scenarios with the TCRdist pipeline. In a later analysis, each TCR beta chain was defined by its CDR3 amino acid sequence together with its V-gene family, and reads lacking a unique V-gene family were excluded. As a way to deal with suspected cross-contamination and a sequencing artifact, a later analysis dropped hundreds of nucleotide sequences that were highly shared and had low generation probability. In a later analysis, a clonal expansion index was calculated for each public chain from normalized within-repertoire ranks of inferred template counts. In a later analysis, generation probabilities were computed using a VDJ recombination model fitted to out-of-frame rearrangements, and the results were checked against IGoR. A later analysis scored TCR-TCR, TCR-HLA and TCR-CMV co-occurrence with hypergeometric tests, applying a repertoire-size bias correction to TCR pairs. A later analysis estimated false discovery rates by permuting HLA or CMV assignments 20 times. A later analysis grouped co-occurring TCRs with DBSCAN, adding TCRdist sequence similarity when clustering within HLA-allele-positive subsets. Repertoires with fewer than 30,000 or more than 120,000 public chains were left out of co-occurrence clustering, as were five repertoires with anomalous nucleotide sharing. TCRdb re-hosts the immuneACCESS table, in-frame sequences only. Its copies lack some clones; in the studies checked, an unresolved V gene accounts for under half of them, and the cause for the rest is not known. V, J and clone size were drawn from that table, and D and trimming were deduced from the DNA. This sample's records show over 90,000 clones. About 3% of the sample goes to the ten largest clones.

Broader findings and caveats from the paper: A total of 150 or so TCR beta chains were listed by the study as associated with cytomegalovirus. Compared with equally common non-associated chains, HLA-associated TCR beta chains in a later analysis were more clonally expanded and had lower generation probabilities. Correlated functional status among segregating V segments might be attributable to linkage disequilibrium, but an unknown experimental factor could not be ruled out. Across donors, most TCR sequences were observed very rarely, whereas some public TCRs were present in many individuals. Specific HLA alleles were associated with roughly 17,000 TCR beta sequences at a false discovery rate of 0.05 in a later analysis. A further reported finding was that TCR beta sequences accurately predicted the HLA-A and HLA-B alleles for most subjects in the first cohort. A few of the identified cytomegalovirus-associated TCR beta chains were confirmed in vitro to be specific for cytomegalovirus antigens. In a later analysis, the rate of TCR association differed among HLA loci, with DRB1 alleles having the most associated TCRs and HLA-C alleles having the fewest. Some IMGT-functional V segments, including TRBV6-2 and TRBV6-3, could not be distinguished by the 87-base-pair reads and were therefore excluded. Because HLA typing was missing for some donors at each locus, association tests included only the typed subset. The presence/absence analyses assumed that sequencing depth was roughly uniform across donors, and that assumption may not be true. Because counts were too low, 15 to 20 rarely observed V segments, including chromosome 9 orphons, were left out of the earlier analysis of some 640 of the donors. In a later genetic analysis, fewer N-insertions in productive TCRs were reported among donors in an Asian-associated ancestry cluster than the approximately 670-donor mean. It was suggested by the authors that the approach could potentially be generalized to other disease states and immunological phenotypes. A later analysis found that most CMV-associated TCR beta chains appeared HLA-restricted, with HLA associations seemingly driven largely by CMV exposure. The cohort was sequenced for TCR beta chains only, and without alpha or paired-chain data the features that could be detected were limited. When HLA alleles, especially DR and DQ, strongly co-occurred, TCR associations were difficult to assign to individual alleles. The only immune exposure information available for the cohort was CMV serostatus. The sequencing pipeline was judged likely to have produced a cluster of highly shared sequence variants as a technical artifact. In an earlier analysis of some 550 of the donors, most TCR beta V segments were observed in productive rearrangements about 87% or about 30% of the time, broadly matching IMGT annotations. In a later analysis, several top co-occurrence clusters were reported to appear linked to parvovirus B19, influenza, CMV and Epstein-Barr virus. In both the original and validation cohorts, the classifier was reported to diagnose cytomegalovirus status with high specificity and sensitivity. An association between a missense DCLRE1C variant and V-gene and J-gene trimming of TCR beta chains was found in a later genetic analysis and replicated in an independent cohort.

V is pruned by 2 bases and J by 5 bases, leaving 3 bases of the junction without a gene match. The germline V gene encodes CDR1 SGDLS and CDR2 YYNGEE. From its cysteine to its phenylalanine, the CDR3 spans 15 amino acids. Only the CDR3 DNA stays, 45 bases, in frame from base 1. The sequence derives from a man aged 35-49 years in good health and CMV-seronegative. Input material: PBMCs. The chain employs TRBV9 and TRBJ2-1; 11 bases in the middle match TRBD2. The CDR3 reads as follows: CASSVSGREHNEQFF. The DNA sequence reads TGTGCCAGCAGCGTTAGCGGGAGGGAACACAATGAGCAGTTCTTC.